The 12 T cell receptor beta chains given below trace back to one sample, sequenced in a study of T-cell memory formation after mild COVID-19. TCRdb ran MiXCR on the 5' RACE reads and lists one entry per CDR3 protein. This table has 360,000 or so distinct CDR3 sequences, around 28% appearing once. Sample: PBMCs or a T cell subset sorted from them (not recorded which). The source of these receptors is an adult woman who had mild COVID-19 (a few samples of this study predate the infection). Cell type and time point are not known.

The genes are TRBV30 and TRBJ1-5; 7 bases fit TRBD1. The CDR3 is 15 amino acids. Trimming removed 1 base from V and 7 bases from J; junction bases left unmatched: 10. Per germline, CDR1 GTSNPN and CDR2 SVGIG (reference sequence). As DNA, the CDR3 is TGTGCCTGGAGTGCCCTCGACAGGGACAACCAGCCCCAGCATTTT. It yields the protein CAWSALDRDNQPQHF.

V gene TRBV7-9 combines with J gene TRBJ1-1; 9 positions match TRBD1. This CDR3 comprises 12 residues. CDR1 is SEHNR and CDR2 is FQNEAQ in the germline V gene (reference sequence). The trim removed 6 bases at V and 6 bases at J, leaving 2 bases unmatched. The CDR3 DNA reads as TGTGCCAGCAGATACAGGGGGCCTGAAGCTTTCTTT. Amino acid sequence: CASRYRGPEAFF.

This clonotype is a singleton in its sample. This chain uses TRBV2 with TRBJ2-3, with 11 bases aligning to TRBD2. Losses at the gene ends were 6 bases for V and 5 bases for J; bases not matched to a gene: 7. Germline V CDR1 and CDR2: SNHLY, FYNNEI. The CDR3 has 15 residues. The CDR3 region is CASRGTSGWIDTQYF. The DNA of the CDR3 is TGTGCCAGCAGAGGGACTAGCGGCTGGATAGATACGCAGTATTTT.

The chain's CDR3 is CSAIKGQGNTEAFF. In DNA form, the CDR3 reads TGCAGTGCAATAAAGGGACAGGGGAACACTGAAGCTTTCTTT. The chain employs TRBV20-1 and TRBJ1-1; 9 nucleotides match TRBD1. In germline, CDR1 is DFQATT, CDR2 SNEGSKA (reference sequence). The CDR3 is 14 amino acids. The V segment lost 6 bases and the J segment 1 base; nucleotides outside the gene matches: 6.

This clonotype was seen a few times. The CDR3 DNA reads TGCAGTGCTAGAGATTCAACAGGGGGCCTATTACAAGAGACCCAGTACTTC. This codes for CSARDSTGGLLQETQYF. V and J are TRBV20-1 and TRBJ2-5, with 9 bases aligning to TRBD1. The CDR3 is 17 residues long. Germline CDR1 and CDR2: DFQATT and SNEGSKA (reference sequence). V was pared by 0 bases and J by 2 bases, with 10 bases of the junction left unmatched.

This clonotype has a handful of counts. The V call is TRBV7-2, the J call TRBJ2-5; no clear D gene. The V gene's germline CDR1 is SGHTA and CDR2 FQGNSA. The CDR3 extends over 15 amino acids. With 1 base removed from V and 4 bases from J, the gap between germline ends came to 13 bases. CDR3 region: CASSLDAGSGETQYF. In DNA, the CDR3 is TGTGCCAGCAGCTTAGACGCAGGCTCAGGAGAGACCCAGTACTTC.

The sample holds many counts of this clonotype. The chain couples TRBV7-9 to TRBJ2-3, with TRBD2 identical over 13 bases. The V gene end was trimmed by 1 base and the J gene end by 2 bases; junction bases not matched to a gene: 3. The CDR3 totals 17 residues. The germline V gene has CDR1 SEHNR and CDR2 FQNEAQ (reference sequence). In DNA form, the CDR3 reads TGTGCCAGCAGCTTAGGGACTAGCGGGAGCTACACAGATACGCAGTATTTT. Protein: CASSLGTSGSYTDTQYF.

In its sample, this clonotype was seen a few times. The chain links TRBV5-4 to TRBJ2-5; 11 positions match TRBD2. This CDR3 has 16 residues. Germline V gene data show CDR1 as SGHNT and CDR2 as YYREEE (reference sequence). The V and J ends lost 4 bases and 2 bases, in that order; junction bases with no gene match: 7. CDR3 protein: CASSPRGLAVQETQYF. CDR3 DNA sequence: TGTGCCAGCAGCCCCAGGGGACTAGCGGTACAAGAGACCCAGTACTTC.

The chain links TRBV12-3 or TRBV12-4 to TRBJ2-7; D unclear. V dropped 3 bases and J dropped 2 bases, with 14 bases sitting between them. The CDR3 sequence is 15 residues long. The CDR3, as DNA: TGTGCCAGCAGTTTCAAGTGGCTGGGGACCTACGAGCAGTACTTC. Its translation: CASSFKWLGTYEQYF.

The chain couples TRBV27 to TRBJ2-2; D call uncertain. The CDR3 runs to 15 residues. V dropped 3 bases and J dropped 0 bases, with 8 bases sitting between them. Germline CDR1 MNHEY, CDR2 SMNVEV (reference sequence). The CDR3 sequence is CASSFNSANTGELFF. The CDR3 bases are TGTGCCAGCAGTTTTAACAGTGCGAACACCGGGGAGCTGTTTTTT.

The chain recombines TRBV7-2 with TRBJ1-1; possibly TRBD1 for D (6 bases). Trimming left V 3 bases short and J 0 bases short, with 11 bases between. The germline V gene encodes CDR1 SGHTA and CDR2 FQGNSA. The CDR3 sequence is 15 residues long. This chain's CDR3 is CASSFTGRLNTEAFF. CDR3 sequence (DNA): TGTGCCAGCAGCTTCACAGGGCGTCTGAACACTGAAGCTTTCTTT.

This clonotype came up a few times. The V and J genes are TRBV7-9 and TRBJ2-5; D is ambiguous. There are 11 residues in the CDR3. Germline V gives CDR1 SEHNR, CDR2 FQNEAQ (reference sequence). Trimming removed 5 bases from V and 6 bases from J, with 7 bases in between. The CDR3 bases are TGTGCCAGCAGCCGGAAACAGACCCAGTACTTC. It translates to CASSRKQTQYF.